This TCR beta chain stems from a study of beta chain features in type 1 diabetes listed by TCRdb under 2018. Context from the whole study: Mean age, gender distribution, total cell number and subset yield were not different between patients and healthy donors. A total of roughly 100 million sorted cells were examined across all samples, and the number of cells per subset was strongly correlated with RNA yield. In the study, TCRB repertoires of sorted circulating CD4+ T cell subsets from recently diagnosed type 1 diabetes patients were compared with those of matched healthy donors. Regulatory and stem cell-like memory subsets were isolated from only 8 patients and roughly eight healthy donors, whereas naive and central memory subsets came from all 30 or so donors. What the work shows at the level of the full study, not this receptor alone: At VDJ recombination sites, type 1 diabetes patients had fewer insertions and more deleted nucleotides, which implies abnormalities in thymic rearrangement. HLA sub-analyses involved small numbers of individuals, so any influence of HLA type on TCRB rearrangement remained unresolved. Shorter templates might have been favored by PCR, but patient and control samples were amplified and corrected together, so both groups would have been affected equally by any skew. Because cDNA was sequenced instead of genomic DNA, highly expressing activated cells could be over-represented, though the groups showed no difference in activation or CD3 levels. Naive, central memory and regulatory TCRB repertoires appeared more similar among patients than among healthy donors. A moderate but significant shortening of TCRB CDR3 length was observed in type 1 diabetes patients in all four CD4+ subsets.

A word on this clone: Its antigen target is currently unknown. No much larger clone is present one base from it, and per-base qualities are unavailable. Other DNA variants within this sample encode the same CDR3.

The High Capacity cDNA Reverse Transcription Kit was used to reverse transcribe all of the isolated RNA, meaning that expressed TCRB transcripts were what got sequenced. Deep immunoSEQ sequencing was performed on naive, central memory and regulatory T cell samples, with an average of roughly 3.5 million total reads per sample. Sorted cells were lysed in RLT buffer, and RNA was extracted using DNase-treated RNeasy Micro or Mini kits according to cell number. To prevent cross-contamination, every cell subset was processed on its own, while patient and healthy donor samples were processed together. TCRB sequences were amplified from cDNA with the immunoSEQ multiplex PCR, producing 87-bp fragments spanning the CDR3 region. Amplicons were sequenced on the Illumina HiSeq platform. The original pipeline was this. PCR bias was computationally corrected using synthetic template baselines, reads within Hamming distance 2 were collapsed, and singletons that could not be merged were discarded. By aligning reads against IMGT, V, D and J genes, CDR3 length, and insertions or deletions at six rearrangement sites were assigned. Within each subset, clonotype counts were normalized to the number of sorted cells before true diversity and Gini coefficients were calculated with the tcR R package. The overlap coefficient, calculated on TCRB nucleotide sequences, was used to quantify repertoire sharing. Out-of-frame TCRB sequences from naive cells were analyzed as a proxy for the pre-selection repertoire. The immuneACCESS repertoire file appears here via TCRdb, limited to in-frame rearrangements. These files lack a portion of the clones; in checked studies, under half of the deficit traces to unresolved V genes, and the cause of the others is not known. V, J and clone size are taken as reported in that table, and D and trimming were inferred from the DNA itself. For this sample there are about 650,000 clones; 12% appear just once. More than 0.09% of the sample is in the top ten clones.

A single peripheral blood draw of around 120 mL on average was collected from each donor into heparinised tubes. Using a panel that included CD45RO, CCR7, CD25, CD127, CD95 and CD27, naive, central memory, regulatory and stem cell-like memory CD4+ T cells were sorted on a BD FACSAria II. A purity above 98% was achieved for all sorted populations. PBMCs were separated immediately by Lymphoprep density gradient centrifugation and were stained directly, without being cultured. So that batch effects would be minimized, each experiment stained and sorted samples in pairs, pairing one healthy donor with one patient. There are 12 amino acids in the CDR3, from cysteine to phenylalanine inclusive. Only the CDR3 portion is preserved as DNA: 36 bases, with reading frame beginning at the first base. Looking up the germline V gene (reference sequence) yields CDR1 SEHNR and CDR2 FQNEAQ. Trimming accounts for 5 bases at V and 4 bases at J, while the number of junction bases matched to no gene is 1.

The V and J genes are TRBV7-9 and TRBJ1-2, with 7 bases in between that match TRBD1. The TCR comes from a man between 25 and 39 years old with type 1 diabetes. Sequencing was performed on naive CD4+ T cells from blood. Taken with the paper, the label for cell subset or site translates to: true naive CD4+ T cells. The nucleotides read TGTGCCAGCAGCCGGGACAGCTATGGCTACACCTTC. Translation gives CASSRDSYGYTF.